Below are 4 T cell receptor beta chains sequenced from a single sample in a study of T-cell reconstitution after alpha-beta-depleted transplantation in children listed by TCRdb under 2016. The library relied on PCR. Sequencing instrument: Illumina HiSeq 2500. Molecular barcoding was employed in the preparation of TCR libraries, with unique molecular identifiers being used to normalize TCRbeta repertoire quantification. TCRdb applied fastp at Q25 and MiXCR to the public reads, then kept only in-frame beta chains. All rows with the same CDR3 protein become a single entry with the most common DNA and genes. The sample includes about 590,000 distinct CDR3 sequences, with 10% to 15% observed a single time. Over 2% of the sample comes from the top ten. In the paper's terms, the treatment or condition label means: allogeneic hematopoietic cell transplantation with graft depleted of TCRalphabeta T cells and CD19 B cells.

Material: PBMCs, mostly from graft donor cells, obtained 360 days after TCRalphabeta/CD19-depleted stem cell transplant. All receptors come from a male patient between 10 and 17 years old who had a stem cell transplant for acute myeloid leukemia, so the T cells may come from the graft donor.

The chain uses TRBV7-8 and TRBJ2-1, with D maybe TRBD2 (5 bases). The CDR3 spans 14 residues. V lost 5 bases and J lost 5, with 13 bases in between. Germline CDR1 SGHVS, CDR2 FQNEAQ. This CDR3 reads CASSPGLYHNEQFF. DNA of the CDR3: TGTGCCAGCAGCCCCGGACTGTACCACAATGAGCAGTTCTTC. The full variable domain, completed using reference TRBV7-8 and TRBJ2-1, is GAGVSQSPRYKVAKRGQDVALRCDPISGHVSLFWYQQALGQGPEFLTYFQNEAQLDKSGLPSDRFFAERPEGSVSTLKIQRTQQEDSAVYLCASSPGLYHNEQFFGPGTRLTVL.

The chain joins TRBV6-2 or TRBV6-3 to TRBJ2-7; TRBD2 agrees at 9 bases. Trimming removed 1 base from V and 2 bases from J; junction bases left unmatched: 6. Per germline, CDR1 MNHEY and CDR2 SVGEGT. CDR3 size: 16 residues. Here the CDR3 DNA reads TGTGCCAGCAGTTACTTACGCCTAGCGGGGACCTACGAGCAGTACTTC. This gives the protein CASSYLRLAGTYEQYF.

A few counts support this clonotype. V is TRBV20-1 and J is TRBJ2-3; 9 bases map to TRBD2. V lost 3 bases and J lost 5; bases outside the gene matches: 12. The germline gives CDR1 DFQATT, CDR2 SNEGSKA (reference sequence). This CDR3 is built from 16 residues. The CDR3 nucleotides are TGCAGTGCTAGTGTTAGCGGGAGTGGTATCCGAGATACGCAGTATTTT. Protein sequence: CSASVSGSGIRDTQYF.

Only a few counts were recorded for this clonotype. V and J are TRBV7-3 and TRBJ2-3; the match to TRBD2 covers 9 bases. The V gene end was trimmed by 5 bases and the J gene end by 0 bases; junction bases not matched to a gene: 6. Germline CDR1 reads SGHTA; CDR2 reads FQGTGA. This CDR3 has 16 amino acids. CDR3 coding DNA: TGTGCCAGCAGCCACCCTAGCGGGGCTAGCACAGATACGCAGTATTTT. Protein: CASSHPSGASTDTQYF.